A selection of T cell receptor beta chains follows, all from one sample in a study of T cell responses to AZD1222 COVID-19 vaccine. Some clones are missing from TCRdb's copy, which holds only in-frame ones; the method was immunoSEQ multiplex PCR. The data show about 140,000 clones, 84% seen once. The specimen comprised peripheral blood, sampled on day 0 of AZD1222 vaccination. Receptors originate from an adult in good health. The CDR3 runs from the conserved cysteine through the conserved F or W. Fields, in order: V gene, clone size, J gene, D gene, CDR3 DNA, CDR3 protein. A D gene is named only where the DNA matches it firmly. Not all rows give a size; the values are once, few, many and, for expanded clones, a class.

TRBV12-3/TRBV12-4	.	TRBJ2-2	.	TGTGCCAGCCGACAGCAGAACACCGGGGAGCTGTTTTTT	CASRQQNTGELFF
TRBV28	.	TRBJ1-5	TRBD1	TGTGCCAGCAGTTTTCGACAGGGAGGGTATCAGCCCCAGCATTTT	CASSFRQGGYQPQHF
TRBV11-2	.	TRBJ2-7	TRBD2	TGTGCCAGCAGCTTAGACGGGGGGGTTTACGAGCAGTACTTC	CASSLDGGVYEQYF
TRBV6-5	.	TRBJ1-4	TRBD1	TGTGCCAGCAGTCACCGACAGGGAGAAAAACTGTTTTTT	CASSHRQGEKLFF
TRBV6-5	.	TRBJ1-1	.	TGTGCCAGCACTCCGGATGGAGGGGGTGCTGAAGCTTTCTTT	CASTPDGGGAEAFF
TRBV7-3	.	TRBJ2-1	TRBD2	TGTGCCAGCAGCTTATCTAGCGGGGGTGAGCAGTTCTTC	CASSLSSGGEQFF
TRBV7-8	.	TRBJ1-5	.	TGTGCCAGCAGCTTAGAGGGTCAGGCGTACAATCAGCCCCAGCATTTT	CASSLEGQAYNQPQHF
TRBV19	medium-sized	TRBJ1-5	TRBD1	TGTGCCAACCCGCGGACAGGGGCGAGCAATCAGCCCCAGCATTTT	CANPRTGASNQPQHF
TRBV14	once	TRBJ1-2	.	TGTGCCAGCAGCAAGGGCCTGGGGGCCAGAGGCTACACCTTC	CASSKGLGARGYTF
TRBV27	.	TRBJ2-1	.	TGTGCCAGCAGTTACGACAGCAGCTCCTACAATGAGCAGTTCTTC	CASSYDSSSYNEQFF
TRBV7-9	.	TRBJ1-1	.	TGTGCCAGCAGCCCCGCCTCGGGGACGCCTGAAGCTTTCTTT	CASSPASGTPEAFF
TRBV4-1	once	TRBJ1-4	TRBD1	TGCGCCAGCAGCCAAGCCGGACAGGGTAGGGAAAAACTGTTTTTT	CASSQAGQGREKLFF
TRBV6-5	few	TRBJ1-1	.	TGTGCCAGCAGTAGAAATCACCTGAACACTGAAGCTTTCTTT	CASSRNHLNTEAFF
TRBV5-1	few	TRBJ2-1	TRBD1	TGCGCCAGCAGCCCGGGGACAGGTTCCTACAATGAGCAGTTCTTC	CASSPGTGSYNEQFF
TRBV28	.	TRBJ1-3	.	TGTGCCAGCAGTTTATCGGGGGCGTCTGGAAACACCATATATTTT	CASSLSGASGNTIYF